The 11 T cell receptor beta chains below all came from one sample that was sequenced in a study of blood T cell repertoires in COVID-19. Libraries were prepared by immunoSEQ multiplex PCR; TCRdb keeps only in-frame clonotypes and omits some of them. The table lists roughly 400,000 clones, just under 90% of them singletons, with around 9.3% in the top ten. The sample taken for sequencing was PBMCs or T cells enriched from blood (not recorded which). The receptors derive from a woman in her forties or fifties who had recovered from COVID-19.

V and J are TRBV7-9 and TRBJ2-2; D unclear. The CDR3 spans 16 residues. The germline V gene encodes CDR1 SEHNR and CDR2 FQNEAQ (reference sequence). Trimming cost V 3 bases and J 0 bases, with 11 bases left between them. The CDR3 spells CASSFPYEANTGELFF. As DNA, the CDR3 is TGTGCCAGCAGCTTTCCCTACGAAGCGAACACCGGGGAGCTGTTTTTT.

This rearrangement joins TRBV7-9 to TRBJ2-7; no firm D call. This CDR3 has 14 amino acids. Trimming shortened V by 4 bases and J by 1 base, and 11 bases separated the two germline ends. Germline values: CDR1 SEHNR, CDR2 FQNEAQ (reference sequence). CDR3 region: CASSSDQVSYEQYF. The CDR3 bases are TGTGCCAGCAGCTCCGATCAGGTTTCCTACGAGCAGTACTTC.

The rearrangement joins TRBV28 to TRBJ1-2; the D is unclear. V was cut by 7 bases and J by 8 bases, with 17 bases left in between. The CDR3 runs 13 residues. Per germline, CDR1 MDHEN and CDR2 SYDVKM. In DNA, the CDR3 is TGTGCCAGCACGAGGAACCCGCCTAGGGGCTACACCTTC. Its protein product is CASTRNPPRGYTF.

The chain recombines TRBV7-6 with TRBJ2-1; D call uncertain. The CDR3 consists of 16 residues. Germline V gene sequence: CDR1 SGHVS, CDR2 FNYEAQ. V was clipped by 5 bases and J by 4 bases, with 18 bases between them. DNA for the CDR3: TGTGCCAGCAGCGTAAGCCCCGGGTCCGCTTACAATGAGCAGTTCTTC. It specifies CASSVSPGSAYNEQFF.

The chain couples TRBV18 to TRBJ1-1; 8 nucleotides match TRBD1. The germline V gene encodes CDR1 KGHSH and CDR2 LQKENI. This CDR3 comprises 17 residues. After removal of 3 bases from V and 3 bases from J, the junction contained 12 bases not matched to a gene. Here the CDR3 reads CASSPSRQGPPDTEAFF. The CDR3 region has the DNA TGTGCCAGCTCACCTTCGCGACAGGGGCCTCCGGACACTGAAGCTTTCTTT. Looking up the rest from reference TRBV18 and TRBJ1-1 gives the full variable domain: NAGVMQNPRHLVRRRGQEARLRCSPMKGHSHVYWYRQLPEEGLKFMVYLQKENIIDESGMPKERFSAEFPKEGPSILRIQQVVRGDSAAYFCASSPSRQGPPDTEAFFGQGTRLTVV.

V gene TRBV28 combines with J gene TRBJ2-1, with 7 bases lining up with TRBD2. The CDR3 is 18 amino acids. Trimming at V came to 5 bases and at J to 8 bases, leaving 21 bases not matched to a gene. Germline V gene data show CDR1 as MDHEN and CDR2 as SYDVKM. For the CDR3, the DNA is TGTGCCAGCAGTCCGGCCGGGGAGGGCCCCCGGGGGACGCATGAGCAGTTCTTC. Translated, it gives CASSPAGEGPRGTHEQFF.

This clone was seen a few times. The chain combines TRBV4-2 with TRBJ1-2; 7 nucleotides align to TRBD1. The CDR3 contains 15 residues. J gave up 4 bases and V 0 bases, and 5 bases lay outside the gene matches. Per germline, CDR1 LGHNA and CDR2 YNFKEQ. CDR3 in DNA: TGTGCCAGCAGCCAAGAGCGGGACAGCGTCTATGGCTACACCTTC. Its protein product is CASSQERDSVYGYTF.

The chain carries TRBV10-3 and TRBJ2-1, with D unresolved. Germline V gene data show CDR1 as ENHRY and CDR2 as SYGVKD. With 9 bases removed from V and 5 bases from J, the gap between germline ends came to 11 bases. CDR3 length: 12 residues. CDR3 region: CAIATKNNEQFF. The CDR3 region has the DNA TGTGCCATTGCGACAAAAAACAATGAGCAGTTCTTC.

The chain links TRBV3-1 (or the pseudogene TRBV3-2) to TRBJ1-1; D might be TRBD1 (5 bases). Germline V gene data show CDR1 as LGHDT and CDR2 as YNNKEL (reference sequence). The CDR3 covers 14 residues. Between the trimmed V and J ends, which lost 5 bases and 5 bases, there was a span of 15 bases. CDR3: CASSKTQQGTEAFF. The CDR3 nucleotides read TGTGCCAGCAGCAAGACCCAGCAGGGTACTGAAGCTTTCTTT.

This chain connects TRBV6-2 or TRBV6-3 to TRBJ2-5; 8 bases are a match to TRBD1. The trim removed 5 bases at V and 5 bases at J, leaving 13 bases unmatched. The CDR3 has 16 amino acids. The germline V gene encodes CDR1 MNHEY and CDR2 SVGEGT. The CDR3 loop reads CASSRPGQGSVETQYF. The CDR3 DNA reads as TGTGCCAGCAGTCGACCCGGACAGGGAAGTGTGGAGACCCAGTACTTC.

The chain recombines TRBV14 with TRBJ1-2, with no clear D. CDR3 length: 18 residues. Germline-derived CDR1 and CDR2 are SGHDN and FVKESK. The ends were cut back, 0 bases at V and 5 bases at J, with 22 bases in the middle. The CDR3 sequence is CASSQEWTSYGGLYGYTF. The CDR3 DNA reads TGTGCCAGCAGCCAAGAATGGACTTCCTATGGCGGGCTTTATGGCTACACCTTC.